The rows below give T cell receptor beta chains drawn from one sample of a study. TCRdb reanalysed the RT-PCR reads using MiXCR and keeps one entry per CDR3 protein. The table lists about 700,000 distinct CDR3 sequences, approximately 14% of them singletons. Sequencing used memory CD4+ T cells from blood. Source of these receptors: a female donor in good health, serving as a healthy control. Each CDR3 is given without its conserved first and last residue.

V | CDR3
TRBV18 | ASSPSGLQF
TRBV20-1 | SARVPDGGDHNEQY
TRBV6-2/TRBV6-3 | AVRTGYETQY
TRBV28 | ASSHGTEPHEQY
TRBV6-5 | ASRRTSGGNYEQY
TRBV7-8 | ASSLMALAGGTSTDTQY
TRBV20-1 | SATPDRNTEAF
TRBV28 | ATLSQNIQY
TRBV7-9 | ASSLGLGDTEAF
TRBV5-1 | ASSLGAGQY
TRBV28 | ASSSDRVFRTIY
TRBV7-2 | ASSSDRGRDEQF
TRBV18 | ASSPLSLTSGGANEQF
TRBV28 | AIGGRENEQF
TRBV18 | ASSQSRGTGSSDTQY
TRBV25-1 | ASSEYESGSEKVD
TRBV10-3 | AISEDDRGYT
TRBV5-6 | ASSLRGWDTEAF
TRBV5-1 | ASSVGQGETQY
TRBV9 | ASSVSGGEFDEQF
TRBV29-1 | SSHFGTDTQY
TRBV20-1 | SARVSMGGEQY
TRBV15 | ATSREPGRIWF
TRBV20-1 | SARVSGRVEDTQY
TRBV10-3 | AINDRGGQETQY
TRBV9 | ASSAPGQGYEQY
TRBV5-1 | ASSLVAAGNTEAF
TRBV28 | AGKDRVVEEQF
TRBV12-3/TRBV12-4 | ASSSWRARVSGANVLT
TRBV7-9 | ASSLASAGEETQY
TRBV5-5 | ASSWGTANTEAF
TRBV7-2 | AKKIGVDGYT
TRBV2 | ASSPEGGLGTEAF
TRBV5-1 | ASSLAGVGNTEAF
TRBV7-3 | ASSLMGQNTGELF
TRBV4-3 | ASSQGRGYNEQF
TRBV4-3 | ASSQGLDQPQH
TRBV5-1 | ASSLDSPRAETQY
TRBV7-2 | ASSSDRSLSYEQY
TRBV29-1 | SVDRRDTGELF
TRBV6-2/TRBV6-3 | ASSYPDRALNTEAF
TRBV5-4 | ASSLDGIAGQGLSGNTIY
TRBV29-1 | SVEVADVAREPEQF
TRBV4-1 | ASSQDPGQGALGYT